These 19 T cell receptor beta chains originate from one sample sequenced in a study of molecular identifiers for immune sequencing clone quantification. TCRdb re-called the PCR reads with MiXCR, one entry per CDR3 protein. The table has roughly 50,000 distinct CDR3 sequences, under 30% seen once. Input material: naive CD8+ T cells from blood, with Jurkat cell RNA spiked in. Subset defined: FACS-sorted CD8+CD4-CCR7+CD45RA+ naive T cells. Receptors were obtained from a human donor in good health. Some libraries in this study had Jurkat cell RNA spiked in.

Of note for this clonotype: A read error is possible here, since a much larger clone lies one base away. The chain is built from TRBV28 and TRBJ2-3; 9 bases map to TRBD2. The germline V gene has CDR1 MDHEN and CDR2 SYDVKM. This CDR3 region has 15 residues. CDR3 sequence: CAGSLSSGRSDTQYF. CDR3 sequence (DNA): TGTGCCGGCAGTTTATCCAGCGGGAGGTCAGATACGCAGTATTTT.

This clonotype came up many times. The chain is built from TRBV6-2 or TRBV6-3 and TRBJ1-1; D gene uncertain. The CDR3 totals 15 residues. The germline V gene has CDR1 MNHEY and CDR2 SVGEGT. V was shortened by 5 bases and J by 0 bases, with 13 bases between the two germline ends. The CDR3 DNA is TGTGCCAGCAGTATCCGGACCAGGTTGAACACTGAAGCTTTCTTT. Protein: CASSIRTRLNTEAFF.

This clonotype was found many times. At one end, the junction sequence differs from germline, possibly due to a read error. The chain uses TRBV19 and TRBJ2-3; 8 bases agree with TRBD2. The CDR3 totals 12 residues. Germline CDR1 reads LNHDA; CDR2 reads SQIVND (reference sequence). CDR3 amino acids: CASSDGGAGPHF. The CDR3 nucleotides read TGTGCCAGTAGTGACGGGGGGGCCGGCCCCCATTTT.

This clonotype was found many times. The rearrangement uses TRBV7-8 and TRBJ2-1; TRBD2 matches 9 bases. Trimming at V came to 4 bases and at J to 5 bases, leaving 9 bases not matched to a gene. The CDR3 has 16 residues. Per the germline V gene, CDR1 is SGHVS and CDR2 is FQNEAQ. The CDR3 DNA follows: TGTGCCAGCAGCTCGTCGGGACTAGCCACCGACAATGAGCAGTTCTTC. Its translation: CASSSSGLATDNEQFF.

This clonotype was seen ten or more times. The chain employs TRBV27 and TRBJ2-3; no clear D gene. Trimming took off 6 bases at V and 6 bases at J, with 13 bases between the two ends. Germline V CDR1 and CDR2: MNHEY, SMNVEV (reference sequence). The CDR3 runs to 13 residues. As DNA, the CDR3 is TGTGCCAGCAGACAGACTCCCTTGGATACGCAGTATTTT. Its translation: CASRQTPLDTQYF.

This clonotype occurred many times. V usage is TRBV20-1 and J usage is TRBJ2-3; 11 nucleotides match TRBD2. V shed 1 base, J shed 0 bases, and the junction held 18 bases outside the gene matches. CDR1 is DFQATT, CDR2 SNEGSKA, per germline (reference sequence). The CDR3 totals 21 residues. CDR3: CSARVGARDGTSGASTDTQYF. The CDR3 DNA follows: TGCAGTGCTAGAGTTGGGGCCCGGGATGGGACTAGCGGAGCTAGCACAGATACGCAGTATTTT.

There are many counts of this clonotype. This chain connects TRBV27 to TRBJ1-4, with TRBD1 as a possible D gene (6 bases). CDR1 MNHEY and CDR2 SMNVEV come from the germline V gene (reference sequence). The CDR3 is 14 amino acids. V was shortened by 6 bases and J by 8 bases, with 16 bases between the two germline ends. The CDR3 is CASRNLGQKEKLFF. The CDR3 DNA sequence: TGTGCCAGCAGGAATTTAGGACAGAAAGAAAAACTGTTTTTT.

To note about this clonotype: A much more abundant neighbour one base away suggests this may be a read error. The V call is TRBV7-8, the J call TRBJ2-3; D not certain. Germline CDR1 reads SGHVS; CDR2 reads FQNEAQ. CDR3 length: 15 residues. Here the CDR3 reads CASSLLGGSTDSQYF. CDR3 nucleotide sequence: TGTGCCAGCAGCTTACTTGGCGGAAGCACAGATTCGCAGTATTTT.

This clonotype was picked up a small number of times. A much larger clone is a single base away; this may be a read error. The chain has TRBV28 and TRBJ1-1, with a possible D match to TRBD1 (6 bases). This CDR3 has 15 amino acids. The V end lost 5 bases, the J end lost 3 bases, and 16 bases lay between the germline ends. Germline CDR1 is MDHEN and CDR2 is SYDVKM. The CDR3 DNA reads TGTGCCAGCAGTGCTCCGGGACACCTAGACACTGAAGCTTTCTTT. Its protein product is CASSAPGHLDTEAFF.

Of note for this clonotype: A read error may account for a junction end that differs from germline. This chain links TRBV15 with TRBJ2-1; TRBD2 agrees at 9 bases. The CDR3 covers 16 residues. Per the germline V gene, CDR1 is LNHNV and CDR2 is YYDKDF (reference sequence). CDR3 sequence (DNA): TGTGCCACCAGCTCGGTAGCGGGGGCCATCTACAATGAGCTGTTCTTC. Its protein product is CATSSVAGAIYNELFF.

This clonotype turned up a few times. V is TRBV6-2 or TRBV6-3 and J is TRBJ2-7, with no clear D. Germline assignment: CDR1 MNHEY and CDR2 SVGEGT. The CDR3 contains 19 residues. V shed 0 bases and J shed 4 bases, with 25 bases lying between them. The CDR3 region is CASSYSPHDGQWEWYEQYF. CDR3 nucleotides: TGTGCCAGCAGTTACTCGCCTCACGACGGCCAGTGGGAATGGTACGAGCAGTACTTC.

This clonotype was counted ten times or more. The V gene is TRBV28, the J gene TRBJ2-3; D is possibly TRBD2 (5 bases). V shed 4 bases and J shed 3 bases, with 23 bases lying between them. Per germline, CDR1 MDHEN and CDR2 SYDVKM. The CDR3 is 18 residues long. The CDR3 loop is CASSSLLSNGRRTDTQYF. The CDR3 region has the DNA TGTGCCAGCAGTTCTTTACTATCGAATGGTCGGAGGACAGATACGCAGTATTTT.

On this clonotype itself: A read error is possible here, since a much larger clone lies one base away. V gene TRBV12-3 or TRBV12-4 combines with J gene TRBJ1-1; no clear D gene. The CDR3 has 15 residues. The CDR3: CAGSFDPRADTEAFF. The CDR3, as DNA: TGTGCCGGCAGTTTTGACCCGAGAGCTGACACTGAAGCTTTCTTT.

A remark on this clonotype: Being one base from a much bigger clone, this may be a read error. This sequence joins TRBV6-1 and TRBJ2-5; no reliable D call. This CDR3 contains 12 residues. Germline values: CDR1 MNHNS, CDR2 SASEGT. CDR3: CASTQDQATQYF. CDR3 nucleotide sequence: TGTGCCAGCACGCAGGACCAAGCGACCCAGTACTTC.

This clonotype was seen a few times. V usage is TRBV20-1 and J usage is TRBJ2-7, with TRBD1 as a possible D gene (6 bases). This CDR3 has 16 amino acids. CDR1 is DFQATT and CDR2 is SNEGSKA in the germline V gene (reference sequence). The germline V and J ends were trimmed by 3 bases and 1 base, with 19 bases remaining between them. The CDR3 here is CSARVRDTGKSYEQYF. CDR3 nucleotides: TGCAGTGCTAGGGTCCGGGACACCGGAAAGTCCTACGAGCAGTACTTC.

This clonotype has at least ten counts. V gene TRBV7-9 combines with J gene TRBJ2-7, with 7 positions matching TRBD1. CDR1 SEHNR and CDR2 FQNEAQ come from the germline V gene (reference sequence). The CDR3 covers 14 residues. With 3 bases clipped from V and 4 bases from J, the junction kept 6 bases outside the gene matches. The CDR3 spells CASSLVGQAYEQYF. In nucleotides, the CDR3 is TGTGCCAGCAGCTTGGTCGGACAGGCGTACGAGCAGTACTTC.

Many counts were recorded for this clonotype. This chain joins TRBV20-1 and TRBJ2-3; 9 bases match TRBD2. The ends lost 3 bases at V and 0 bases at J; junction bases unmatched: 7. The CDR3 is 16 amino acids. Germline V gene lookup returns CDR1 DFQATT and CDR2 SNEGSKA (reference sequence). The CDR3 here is CSASSSGDISTDTQYF. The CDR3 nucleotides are TGCAGTGCTAGCTCTAGCGGGGATATCAGCACAGATACGCAGTATTTT.

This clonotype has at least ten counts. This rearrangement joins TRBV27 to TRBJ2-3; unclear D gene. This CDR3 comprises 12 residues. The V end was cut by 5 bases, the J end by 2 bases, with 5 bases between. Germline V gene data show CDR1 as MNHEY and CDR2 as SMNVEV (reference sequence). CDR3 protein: CASSTVTDTQYF. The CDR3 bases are TGTGCCAGCAGTACCGTCACAGATACGCAGTATTTT.

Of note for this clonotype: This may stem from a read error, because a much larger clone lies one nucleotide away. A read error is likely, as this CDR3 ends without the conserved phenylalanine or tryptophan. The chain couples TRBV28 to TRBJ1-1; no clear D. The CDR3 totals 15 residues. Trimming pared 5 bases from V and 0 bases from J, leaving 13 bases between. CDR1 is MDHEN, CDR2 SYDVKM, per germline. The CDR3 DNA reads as TGTGCCAGCAGTCCTCCCGCGAGGTTGAACACTGAAGCTTTCCTT. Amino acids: CASSPPARLNTEAFL.